This is a list of T cell receptor beta chains from one sample in a study of vaccination effects on CD4 cells after COVID-19. TCRdb keeps only in-frame clones here, not all; method: immunoSEQ multiplex PCR. The table includes 55,000 to 90,000 clones, around 70% detected once. The antigens of these receptors remain unknown. This specimen consisted of CD4+ T cells from PBMCs cultured with HIV peptides, obtained before COVID-19 vaccination. These receptors originate from a human donor who had a prior SARS-CoV-2 infection. CDR3s include the opening cysteine and the closing phenylalanine or tryptophan. The D gene is left open where the match is weak. The size of a clone is reported for some rows only, either as once, few or many, or as a class for expanded clones.

CDR3,DNA,J,V,size,D,length
CSASSWEKLFF,TGCAGTGCTTCGAGTTGGGAAAAACTGTTTTTT,TRBJ1-4,TRBV20-1,NA,NA,11
CASSLSGLMNTEAFF,TGTGCCAGCAGCTTATCAGGGTTAATGAACACTGAAGCTTTCTTT,TRBJ1-1,TRBV7-9,few,NA,15
CASSFGQGDYGYTF,TGTGCCAGCAGTTTTGGACAGGGTGACTATGGCTACACCTTC,TRBJ1-2,TRBV27,NA,TRBD1,14
CASSHGFPAGGPWEQFF,TGTGCCAGCAGCCATGGTTTTCCAGCGGGGGGGCCGTGGGAGCAGTTCTTC,TRBJ2-1,TRBV13,NA,TRBD2,17
CASSLAGEGEETQYF,TGTGCCAGCAGTTTAGCGGGAGAGGGTGAAGAGACCCAGTACTTC,TRBJ2-5,TRBV6-2/TRBV6-3,NA,TRBD2,15
CASSQPGGNTEAFF,TGTGCCAGCAGCCAACCAGGGGGGAACACTGAAGCTTTCTTT,TRBJ1-1,TRBV3-1/TRBV3-2,NA,TRBD1,14
CASSQSHSYEQYF,TGCGCCAGCAGCCAGAGCCACTCCTACGAGCAGTACTTC,TRBJ2-7,TRBV5-1,NA,NA,13
CASSPGPGETQYF,TGTGCCAGCAGCCCCGGGCCAGGGGAGACCCAGTACTTC,TRBJ2-5,TRBV5-4,NA,NA,13
CASSRGGGLYQETQYF,TGTGCCAGCAGTAGAGGGGGGGGTCTTTACCAAGAGACCCAGTACTTC,TRBJ2-5,TRBV9,NA,NA,16
CASSSSRLHGYTF,TGTGCCAGCAGTTCGTCCAGGCTTCATGGCTACACCTTC,TRBJ1-2,TRBV27,NA,NA,13
CASSPSGSSTDTQYF,TGCGCCAGCAGCCCTAGCGGTTCCTCCACAGATACGCAGTATTTT,TRBJ2-3,TRBV5-1,NA,TRBD2,15
CASSYSGTANQPQHF,TGTGCCAGCAGTTACTCCGGGACAGCCAATCAGCCCCAGCATTTT,TRBJ1-5,TRBV6-2/TRBV6-3,NA,TRBD1,15
CASSEVEGRPGANVLTF,TGTGCCAGCAGTGAAGTTGAGGGCCGGCCTGGGGCCAACGTCCTGACTTTC,TRBJ2-6,TRBV25-1,NA,NA,17
CASSAISKDSIGPQHF,TGTGCCAGCAGTGCGATTTCGAAGGACAGCATTGGGCCCCAGCATTTT,TRBJ1-5,TRBV6-4,NA,NA,16
CASSFGLGADTQYF,TGTGCCAGCAGCTTTGGACTAGGGGCAGATACGCAGTATTTT,TRBJ2-3,TRBV7-2,few,TRBD2,14
CASSKTPTGQGSNEQFF,TGTGCCAGCAGCAAAACCCCGACGGGACAAGGAAGCAATGAGCAGTTCTTC,TRBJ2-1,TRBV7-3,NA,NA,17
CAISRDRGRKNIQYF,TGTGCCATCAGCCGCGACAGGGGCCGCAAAAACATTCAGTACTTC,TRBJ2-4,TRBV10-3,NA,TRBD1,15
CASSSEQETQYF,TGTGCCAGCAGCTCAGAGCAAGAGACCCAGTACTTC,TRBJ2-5,TRBV7-8,NA,NA,12
CATSDQGAPYNEQFF,TGTGCCACCAGTGACCAGGGGGCCCCCTACAATGAGCAGTTCTTC,TRBJ2-1,TRBV24-1,NA,TRBD1,15
CASSPPSETPRGYTF,TGTGCCAGCTCACCACCTTCAGAAACACCGCGAGGCTACACCTTC,TRBJ1-2,TRBV18,NA,NA,15
CASSPRVGGDTQYF,TGTGCCAGCAGCCCCCGGGTAGGAGGAGATACGCAGTATTTT,TRBJ2-3,TRBV14,NA,NA,14
CAAKEGGGSTDTQYF,TGCGCCGCCAAGGAAGGCGGGGGGTCCACAGATACGCAGTATTTT,TRBJ2-3,TRBV5-1,few,TRBD2,15